The 22 T cell receptor beta chains given below trace back to one sample, sequenced in a study of cytomegalovirus exposure and HLA in healthy donors. PCR employed 60 Vbeta and 13 Jbeta primers. The protocol was immunoSEQ multiplex PCR, while the TCRdb copy is restricted to in-frame clones and leaves out a portion. The sample holds 150,000 or so clones; about 80% are singletons and the top ten take roughly 1.4%. Sequenced sample: PBMCs. The receptors were gathered from a man aged 25 to 40 in good health and CMV-seropositive.

This clone was seen only once. The V and J genes are TRBV11-3 and TRBJ1-1; possible D gene TRBD1, 6 bases. CDR1 SGHNT and CDR2 YENEEA come from the germline V gene. Trimming pared 0 bases from V and 1 base from J, leaving 9 bases between. The CDR3 runs 15 residues. The CDR3 sequence: CASSLDGRGNTEAFF. For the CDR3, the DNA is TGTGCCAGCAGCTTAGATGGCAGGGGGAACACTGAAGCTTTCTTT.

The chain links TRBV28 to TRBJ1-5; possibly TRBD1 for D (6 bases). The V end was cut by 3 bases, the J end by 4 bases, with 13 bases between. CDR1 is MDHEN, CDR2 SYDVKM, per germline. The CDR3 extends over 15 amino acids. CDR3: CASSFAGANNQPQHF. CDR3 in DNA: TGTGCCAGCAGTTTCGCAGGGGCGAATAATCAGCCCCAGCATTTT.

This clone came up a few times. The chain uses TRBV18 and TRBJ1-6; D is undetermined. Deletions cut 2 bases from V and 5 bases from J, with 7 bases between. Germline V gene lookup returns CDR1 KGHSH and CDR2 LQKENI. This CDR3 has 14 amino acids. CDR3 loop: CASSPLRDNSPLHF. CDR3 coding DNA: TGTGCCAGCTCACCATTACGGGATAATTCACCCCTCCACTTT.

The V call is TRBV4-2, the J call TRBJ2-7, with TRBD2 identical over 8 bases. CDR1 LGHNA and CDR2 YNFKEQ come from the germline V gene. CDR3 length equals 15 residues. With V trimmed by 6 bases and J by 2 bases, 9 bases remained unmatched. CDR3 sequence reads: CASRLERETPYEQYF. CDR3 coding DNA: TGTGCCAGCAGACTAGAGCGGGAGACCCCCTACGAGCAGTACTTC.

The genes are TRBV4-1 and TRBJ1-6; perhaps TRBD1 as D (5 bases). Germline V lookup: CDR1 MGHRA, CDR2 YSYEKL. This CDR3 is built from 14 residues. V was trimmed by 5 bases and J by 11 bases, leaving 16 bases between them. DNA for the CDR3: TGCGCCAGCAGCAAGCGGGACCCAGGAGCACCCCTCCACTTT. It yields the protein CASSKRDPGAPLHF.

V usage is TRBV6-5 and J usage is TRBJ2-7; D perhaps matches TRBD1 (6 bases). Germline V gives CDR1 MNHEY, CDR2 SVGAGI. CDR3 size: 15 residues. V lost 0 bases and J lost 0, with 9 bases in between. CDR3 coding DNA: TGTGCCAGCAGTTACTCGGACAGCAGCTCCTACGAGCAGTACTTC. Amino acid sequence: CASSYSDSSSYEQYF.

This clone was seen a few times. This sequence joins TRBV6-5 and TRBJ1-2, with 7 bases lining up with TRBD1. Per the germline V gene, CDR1 is MNHEY and CDR2 is SVGAGI. Unmatched junction bases numbered 7, after V lost 8 bases and J lost 7 bases. The CDR3 runs to 12 residues. The CDR3 DNA is TGTGCCAGCGGCTCCGGGACAGTTGGCTACACCTTC. It is translated as CASGSGTVGYTF.

This rearrangement joins TRBV19 to TRBJ1-4, with D possibly being TRBD1 (6 bases). The V end was cut by 7 bases, the J end by 0 bases, with 12 bases between. Germline V CDR1 and CDR2: LNHDA, SQIVND (reference sequence). The CDR3 loop spans 15 amino acids. CDR3 protein: CASNPGQTTNEKLFF. For the CDR3, the DNA is TGTGCCAGTAACCCAGGACAGACAACTAATGAAAAACTGTTTTTT.

This chain joins TRBV10-3 and TRBJ2-5; the match to TRBD2 covers 10 bases. The length of the CDR3 is 15 residues. The V segment lost 3 bases and the J segment 4 bases; nucleotides outside the gene matches: 5. From germline, CDR1 is ENHRY and CDR2 SYGVKD. The DNA of the CDR3 is TGTGCCATCAGTGATGCTAGCGGGAGCGGAGAGACCCAGTACTTC. It yields the protein CAISDASGSGETQYF.

The rearrangement uses TRBV29-1 and TRBJ1-5; 9 bases match TRBD1. CDR1 and CDR2 from the germline V gene are SQVTM and ANQGSEA. CDR3 size: 12 residues. With 5 bases clipped from V and 5 bases from J, the junction kept 1 base outside the gene matches. The CDR3 DNA follows: TGCAGCGTTAGGACAGGGGATCAGCCCCAGCATTTT. Protein product: CSVRTGDQPQHF. Together with reference TRBV29-1 and TRBJ1-5, the CDR3 gives the full variable domain: SAVISQKPSRDICQRGTSLTIQCQVDSQVTMMFWYRQQPGQSLTLIATANQGSEATYESGFVIDKFPISRPNLTFSTLTVSNMSPEDSSIYLCSVRTGDQPQHFGDGTRLSIL.

The J gene is TRBJ2-2, the V gene TRBV30, with TRBD2 identical over 7 bases. CDR1 is GTSNPN, CDR2 SVGIG, per germline (reference sequence). The V and J ends lost 8 bases and 5 bases, in that order; junction bases with no gene match: 5. This CDR3 is built from 12 residues. CDR3 DNA sequence: TGTGCCGGATGGGGGGGAACCGGGGAGCTGTTTTTT. As protein: CAGWGGTGELFF. The full variable domain, with the rest looked up from reference TRBV30 and TRBJ2-2, is SQTIHQWPATLVQPVGSPLSLECTVEGTSNPNLYWYRQAAGRGLQLLFYSVGIGQISSEVPQNLSASRPQDRQFILSSKKLLLSDSGFYLCAGWGGTGELFFGEGSRLTVL.

With respect to this clone: The junction departs from germline at one end; a sequencing error may be responsible. The chain recombines TRBV7-9 with TRBJ1-3, with D hard to call. CDR3 size: 12 residues. CDR1 SEHNR and CDR2 FQNEAQ come from the germline V gene (reference sequence). The CDR3 reads CSSSPTGNTIYF. In nucleotides, the CDR3 is TGTTCCAGCAGCCCAACTGGAAACACCATATATTTT.

The V gene is TRBV9, the J gene TRBJ2-3; TRBD2 matches 14 bases. The junction had 5 bases not matched to a gene; V was cut back by 3 bases and J by 5 bases. Germline V gene lookup returns CDR1 SGDLS and CDR2 YYNGEE. The CDR3 is made up of 16 amino acids. CDR3 nucleotide sequence: TGTGCCAGCAGCGATCGACTAGCGGGAGGGGTAGATACGCAGTATTTT. This sequence encodes CASSDRLAGGVDTQYF.

The chain links TRBV9 to TRBJ2-7; D is unresolved. V was cut by 0 bases and J by 3 bases, with 13 bases left in between. The CDR3 spans 15 residues. Germline CDR1 is SGDLS and CDR2 is YYNGEE. The CDR3 DNA reads as TGTGCCAGCAGCGTAGACCCCTCACCGGGCTACGAGCAGTACTTC. Amino acid sequence: CASSVDPSPGYEQYF.

This clone was detected a few times. V gene TRBV27 combines with J gene TRBJ2-7; TRBD1 aligns across 7 bases. This CDR3 region has 16 residues. Germline trimming cut 3 bases from V and 5 bases from J; bases unmatched to any gene: 13. Germline V gene lookup returns CDR1 MNHEY and CDR2 SMNVEV (reference sequence). CDR3 protein: CASSFIGPTGVHEQYF. CDR3 coding DNA: TGTGCCAGCAGTTTTATTGGACCAACAGGGGTCCACGAGCAGTACTTC.

J is TRBJ2-1 and V is TRBV4-1; 7 nucleotides align to TRBD2. Germline lookup yields CDR1 MGHRA and CDR2 YSYEKL. This CDR3 spans 16 amino acids. V trimming: 1 base; J trimming: 3 bases; junction bases outside the gene matches: 6. CDR3 DNA: TGCGCCAGCAGCCAAGGGCTAGCGGCCAACTACAATGAGCAGTTCTTC. Amino acid sequence: CASSQGLAANYNEQFF.

CDR3 nucleotide sequence: TGTGCCAGCAGTCCGGGGGGGGAGGGCACCGGGGAGCTGTTTTTT. Translating it yields CASSPGGEGTGELFF. The chain couples TRBV28 to TRBJ2-2; TRBD2 matches at 8 bases. Germline CDR1 and CDR2: MDHEN and SYDVKM. V lost 5 bases to trimming and J lost 4 bases; unmatched junction nucleotides: 6. This CDR3 has 15 residues.

This clone was counted between two and nine times. The chain has TRBV19 and TRBJ2-3; TRBD1 agrees at 7 bases. CDR1 and CDR2 (germline): LNHDA, SQIVND (reference sequence). V shed 7 bases and J 2 bases; nucleotides not matched to a gene: 3. There are 13 residues in the CDR3. In DNA, the CDR3 is TGTGCCAGTAAAGGACAGGCCACAGATACGCAGTATTTT. Its protein product is CASKGQATDTQYF.

The gene calls are TRBV5-5 and TRBJ2-2; D gene uncertain. The CDR3 is 13 amino acids. Germline CDR1 is SGHKS and CDR2 is YYEKEE (reference sequence). Deletions cut 4 bases from V and 2 bases from J, with 6 bases between. The CDR3 coding sequence is TGTGCCAGCAGCCGACTTAACACCGGGGAGCTGTTTTTT. This sequence encodes CASSRLNTGELFF.

The rearrangement uses TRBV7-2 and TRBJ1-6; D is possibly TRBD1 (5 bases). CDR3 length equals 15 residues. The germline V gene has CDR1 SGHTA and CDR2 FQGNSA. Trimming stripped 5 bases from V and 9 bases from J, with 17 bases between. As DNA, the CDR3 is TGTGCCAGCAGCCTGCGGGGCCAGGGCGTTTCACCCCTCCACTTT. Translation gives CASSLRGQGVSPLHF. Together with reference TRBV7-2 and TRBJ1-6, the CDR3 gives the full variable domain: GAGVSQSPSNKVTEKGKDVELRCDPISGHTALYWYRQSLGQGLEFLIYFQGNSAPDKSGLPSDRFSAERTGGSVSTLTIQRTQQEDSAVYLCASSLRGQGVSPLHFGNGTRLTVT.

The rearrangement joins TRBV7-3 to TRBJ2-7, with 12 bases aligning to TRBD2. There are 19 residues in the CDR3. With 0 bases clipped from V and 0 bases from J, the junction kept 9 bases outside the gene matches. The germline gives CDR1 SGHTA, CDR2 FQGTGA. The CDR3 here is CASSLTDRTSGEFSYEQYF. Here the CDR3 DNA reads TGTGCCAGCAGCTTAACGGATCGGACTAGCGGGGAATTCTCCTACGAGCAGTACTTC.

In the case of this clone: Germline and junction disagree at one end, which may indicate a read error. The chain has TRBV29-1 and TRBJ2-6, with 7 bases that match TRBD1. CDR3 length equals 16 residues. Per the germline V gene, CDR1 is SQVTM and CDR2 is ANQGSEA. This CDR3 reads CSVSGTEYSGANVPTF. CDR3 DNA sequence: TGCAGCGTATCCGGGACAGAATACTCTGGGGCCAACGTCCCGACTTTC. The whole variable domain, remainder taken from reference TRBV29-1 and TRBJ2-6, is SAVISQKPSRDICQRGTSLTIQCQVDSQVTMMFWYRQQPGQSLTLIATANQGSEATYESGFVIDKFPISRPNLTFSTLTVSNMSPEDSSIYLCSVSGTEYSGANVPTFGAGSRLTVL.